These T cell receptor beta chains were read from a single sample in a study of OX40 agonist ivuxolimab in advanced cancers. Profiling relied on immunoSEQ multiplex PCR, and the TCRdb table lists in-frame clones only, not all of them. The sample holds around 63,000 clones; approximately 89% are singletons and the top ten take 1% to 1.2%. Sequenced here: CD4+ or CD8+ T cells sorted from blood, sampled in a trial of the OX40 agonist ivuxolimab. The receptors originated from an adult with an advanced solid tumor such as melanoma, head and neck, liver or kidney cancer. Both conserved end residues are part of each CDR3. The order of the fields is clone size, V gene, J gene, D gene, CDR3 protein, CDR3 DNA. A D gene is named only where the DNA matches it firmly. Only part of the rows carry a size: once, few, many, or a class if the clone is expanded.

>-|TRBV21-1|TRBJ2-1|-
CASSPDRPNEDNEQFF
TGTGCCAGCAGCCCGGACAGGCCCAACGAGGACAATGAGCAGTTCTTC
>-|TRBV5-1|TRBJ2-7|-
CASSPEYFKNEQYF
TGCGCCAGCAGCCCGGAGTATTTTAAGAACGAGCAGTACTTC
>-|TRBV6-1|TRBJ1-4|TRBD1
CASSQQGAAEKLFF
TGTGCCAGCAGCCAACAGGGGGCAGCTGAAAAACTGTTTTTT
>-|TRBV5-6|TRBJ1-2|-
CASSLWANRYYGYTF
TGTGCCAGCAGCTTATGGGCCAACCGTTACTATGGCTACACCTTC
>-|TRBV7-2|TRBJ1-5|TRBD1
CASSPGQGEGQPQHF
TGTGCCAGCAGCCCAGGACAGGGGGAGGGTCAGCCCCAGCATTTT
>-|TRBV5-5|TRBJ1-1|-
CASSLGGRGTEAFF
TGTGCCAGCAGCTTGGGGGGCAGAGGCACTGAAGCTTTCTTT
>-|TRBV19|TRBJ2-2|-
CASRDGVNTGELFF
TGTGCCAGCAGGGACGGGGTAAACACCGGGGAGCTGTTTTTT
>-|TRBV7-2|TRBJ2-5|TRBD2
CASSLSGGYQETQYF
TGTGCCAGCAGCTTAAGCGGGGGGTACCAAGAGACCCAGTACTTC
>-|TRBV14|TRBJ1-6|-
CASREKWGFGDSPLHF
TGTGCCAGCAGGGAAAAGTGGGGGTTTGGCGATTCACCCCTCCACTTT
>-|TRBV11-2|TRBJ2-5|TRBD1
CASSATGGETQYF
TGTGCCAGCAGCGCCACAGGGGGAGAGACCCAGTACTTC
>-|TRBV19|TRBJ1-2|TRBD1
CASKDQGATYGYTF
TGTGCCAGTAAGGATCAGGGGGCTACCTATGGCTACACCTTC
>-|TRBV7-5|TRBJ2-1|-
CARSFAQPKMGNNEQFF
TGTGCCAGAAGCTTTGCCCAACCCAAAATGGGGAACAATGAGCAGTTCTTC
>-|TRBV30|TRBJ2-5|-
CAWSLRRGTASRETQYF
TGTGCCTGGAGTCTAAGGAGGGGTACAGCGAGCCGAGAGACCCAGTACTTC
>-|TRBV5-4|TRBJ2-3|-
CASSLGGGQIDTQYF
TGTGCCAGCAGCTTGGGTGGGGGCCAAATAGATACGCAGTATTTT
>-|TRBV11-2|TRBJ2-1|TRBD2
CASSLESFAGGLGSYNEQFF
TGTGCCAGCAGCTTAGAAAGCTTCGCGGGGGGTCTAGGGTCCTACAATGAGCAGTTCTTC
>once|TRBV7-9|TRBJ2-1|TRBD2
CASNLGLAGGPYNEQFF
TGTGCCAGCAACTTAGGGCTAGCGGGGGGCCCATACAATGAGCAGTTCTTC
>-|TRBV6-5|TRBJ1-2|-
CASSPEVKHGYTF
TGTGCCAGCAGCCCCGAGGTAAAGCATGGCTACACCTTC
>-|TRBV5-4|TRBJ2-3|TRBD2
CASSLGLAGPTDTQYF
TGTGCCAGCAGCTTGGGGCTAGCGGGACCCACAGATACGCAGTATTTT
>-|TRBV12-5|TRBJ1-5|TRBD1
CASGPGTGPNQPQHF
TGTGCTAGTGGTCCAGGGACAGGCCCAAATCAGCCCCAGCATTTT
>-|TRBV18|TRBJ1-4|-
CASSPPLAGTNEKLFF
TGTGCCAGCTCACCACCGTTAGCAGGGACTAATGAAAAACTGTTTTTT
>-|TRBV9|TRBJ1-1|-
CASSVYGNTEAFF
TGTGCCAGCAGCGTATATGGGAACACTGAAGCTTTCTTT
>-|TRBV10-3|TRBJ2-2|TRBD2
CAISESGTSGTGELFF
TGTGCCATCAGTGAGTCGGGGACTAGCGGCACCGGGGAGCTGTTTTTT
>-|TRBV4-2|TRBJ1-2|-
CASSQESRALNYGYTF
TGTGCCAGCAGCCAAGAATCCAGGGCCCTAAACTATGGCTACACCTTC
>-|TRBV7-2|TRBJ1-6|-
CASSLGINSPLHF
TGTGCCAGCAGCTTGGGAATTAATTCACCCCTCCACTTT
>-|TRBV5-3|TRBJ1-2|TRBD1
CASSLGTRGLGYTF
TGTGCCAGCAGCTTGGGAACCAGGGGGCTTGGCTACACCTTC
>-|TRBV29-1|TRBJ1-1|-
CSVALGNEAFF
TGCAGCGTTGCATTGGGAAATGAAGCTTTCTTT
>-|TRBV6-5|TRBJ2-7|-
CASRKSGGSYEQYF
TGTGCCAGCAGGAAATCAGGGGGGAGCTACGAGCAGTACTTC
>-|TRBV11-2|TRBJ1-1|-
CASSLVVTLGNTEAFF
TGTGCCAGCAGCTTAGTCGTTACCCTGGGGAACACTGAAGCTTTCTTT
>-|TRBV10-2|TRBJ2-7|-
CASSDTGRVSYEQYF
TGCGCCAGCAGTGATACGGGGCGGGTTTCCTACGAGCAGTACTTC
>-|TRBV7-2|TRBJ1-2|-
CASSLASTGFVGGYTF
TGTGCCAGCAGCTTAGCGTCGACAGGTTTCGTTGGGGGCTACACCTTC
>-|TRBV19|TRBJ1-2|TRBD1
CASSLRQGGYTF
TGTGCCAGTAGTCTTCGACAGGGAGGCTACACCTTC
>-|TRBV11-2|TRBJ2-3|TRBD2
CASTWRGGAPSGTDTQYF
TGTGCCAGCACCTGGCGGGGGGGGGCGCCTAGTGGCACAGATACGCAGTATTTT
>-|TRBV5-4|TRBJ1-1|-
CASSQQENTEAFF
TGTGCCAGCAGCCAACAGGAGAACACTGAAGCTTTCTTT